The rows below give T cell receptor beta chains drawn from one sample of a study of blood T cell repertoires in COVID-19. Method: immunoSEQ multiplex PCR; TCRdb's copy keeps in-frame clones and lacks some. The sample gives some 340,000 clones, more than 85% of which show up once; almost 4% is in the top ten. Material for sequencing was PBMCs or T cells enriched from blood (not recorded which). The receptors shown here come from a woman aged 30 to 39 who had been exposed to COVID-19. The CDR3 runs from the conserved cysteine through the conserved F or W. D genes are given only for firm matches. Size values are once, few and many counts, or a class for expanded clones, and some rows have none.

>TRBV9|TRBD1|TRBJ2-7|-
CASSPRQGYYEQYF
TGTGCCAGCAGCCCCCGACAGGGTTACTACGAGCAGTACTTC
>TRBV10-3|TRBD1|TRBJ1-2|once
CAISDTGGDGYTF
TGTGCCATCAGCGACACAGGGGGCGATGGCTACACCTTC
>TRBV9|-|TRBJ1-1|-
CASTPFVSPQNTEAFF
TGTGCCAGCACCCCCTTTGTAAGCCCCCAGAACACTGAAGCTTTCTTT
>TRBV5-1|TRBD2|TRBJ2-3|-
CASSLGGGTDTQYF
TGCGCCAGCAGCTTAGGCGGGGGGACAGATACGCAGTATTTT
>TRBV18|TRBD1|TRBJ1-5|-
CASSYWALTGGISMGNQPQHF
TGTGCCAGCTCGTATTGGGCCCTAACAGGGGGGATATCTATGGGCAATCAGCCCCAGCATTTT
>TRBV3-1/TRBV3-2|-|TRBJ2-7|-
CASSRTGRRRSYEQYF
TGTGCCAGCAGCCGCACAGGGAGAAGAAGATCCTACGAGCAGTACTTC
>TRBV19|-|TRBJ1-2|-
CASTRSPRDGYGYTF
TGTGCCAGTACTCGGAGCCCCAGGGATGGCTATGGCTACACCTTC
>TRBV4-1|-|TRBJ2-7|-
CASSPGHYTYEQYF
TGCGCCAGCAGTCCTGGACATTACACCTACGAGCAGTACTTC
>TRBV7-2|TRBD2|TRBJ2-5|-
CASSSWGGETQYF
TGTGCCAGCAGCTCTTGGGGGGGGGAGACCCAGTACTTC
>TRBV29-1|-|TRBJ1-1|-
CSVKGGIVTEAFF
TGCAGCGTAAAAGGAGGGATTGTAACTGAAGCTTTCTTT
>TRBV5-1|-|TRBJ1-2|-
CASSDPTENGYTF
TGCGCCAGCAGCGATCCGACAGAGAATGGCTACACCTTC
>TRBV7-8|TRBD1|TRBJ1-6|-
CASSWGQNSPLHF
TGTGCCAGCAGCTGGGGACAGAATTCACCCCTCCACTTT
>TRBV13|TRBD2|TRBJ2-7|-
CASSPLAGNSYEQYF
TGTGCCAGCAGTCCCCTAGCGGGGAACTCCTACGAGCAGTACTTC
>TRBV29-1|TRBD1|TRBJ1-4|-
CSVGVGGVEKLFF
TGCAGCGTTGGGGTAGGGGGCGTTGAAAAACTGTTTTTT
>TRBV20-1|-|TRBJ1-2|-
CSAKIGDGYTF
TGCAGTGCTAAGATAGGAGATGGCTACACCTTC
>TRBV7-9|TRBD2|TRBJ2-5|-
CASSPGLAAPQETQYF
TGTGCCAGCAGCCCAGGACTAGCGGCGCCCCAAGAGACCCAGTACTTC
>TRBV6-5|TRBD1|TRBJ2-5|-
CASSYSDRVETQYF
TGTGCCAGCAGTTATTCAGACAGGGTTGAGACCCAGTACTTC
>TRBV2|-|TRBJ2-2|few
CASKRTVGQGELFF
TGTGCCAGCAAGAGGACAGTCGGACAAGGGGAGCTGTTTTTT
>TRBV5-1|TRBD1|TRBJ2-7|-
CASRRTGAYEQYF
TGCGCCAGCAGACGGACAGGCGCCTACGAGCAGTACTTC
>TRBV23-1|TRBD1|TRBJ2-2|-
CASSQLSPANQGALTGELFF
TGCGCCAGCAGTCAATTGAGTCCGGCCAATCAGGGGGCGCTGACCGGGGAGCTGTTTTTT
>TRBV3-1/TRBV3-2|TRBD1|TRBJ1-2|-
CASSQGRQGYYGYTF
TGTGCCAGCAGCCAAGGCCGACAGGGGTACTATGGCTACACCTTC
>TRBV23-1|-|TRBJ2-6|-
CASSQSALSGANVLTF
TGCGCCAGCAGTCAAAGCGCCCTTTCTGGGGCCAACGTCCTGACTTTC
>TRBV18|-|TRBJ1-2|-
CASSPRRAGYTF
TGTGCCAGCTCCCCCCGGAGGGCTGGCTACACCTTC
>TRBV5-1|-|TRBJ2-3|-
CASSLGLPDDTQYF
TGCGCCAGCAGCTTGGGACTACCCGACGATACGCAGTATTTT
>TRBV7-9|TRBD2|TRBJ2-5|-
CASSLGLAGGFQETQYF
TGTGCCAGCAGCTTGGGACTAGCGGGGGGGTTCCAAGAGACCCAGTACTTC
>TRBV3-1/TRBV3-2|-|TRBJ1-6|-
CASSQRYRVGYNSPLHF
TGTGCCAGCAGCCAAAGGTACAGGGTCGGATATAATTCACCCCTCCACTTT
>TRBV7-2|-|TRBJ1-2|once
CASSLAWGGFEDGYTF
TGTGCCAGCAGCTTGGCCTGGGGCGGTTTTGAAGATGGCTACACCTTC
>TRBV5-1|-|TRBJ1-4|-
CASSPKGDANEKLFF
TGCGCCAGCAGCCCTAAGGGGGATGCTAATGAAAAACTGTTTTTT
>TRBV14|TRBD1|TRBJ2-4|few
CASSKTGVNIQYF
TGTGCCAGCAGCAAGACAGGGGTAAACATTCAGTACTTC
>TRBV5-4|TRBD1|TRBJ1-6|-
CASSLAGGQVRSPLHF
TGTGCCAGCAGCTTGGCGGGTGGACAGGTACGGTCACCCCTCCACTTT
>TRBV6-5|-|TRBJ1-1|-
CASRSSPMNTEAFF
TGTGCCAGCAGGAGCTCACCGATGAACACTGAAGCTTTCTTT